Following are 12 T cell receptor beta chains from one sample sequenced in a study of CD8+CD57+ T cells in acquired aplastic anemia. Genomic DNA, the template, was used for profiling of the TCR beta VDJ and CDR3. TCRdb itself ran the reads through MiXCR, one entry per CDR3 protein. This table has approximately 200,000 distinct CDR3 sequences, 50% to 75% appearing once. The sequenced sample consisted of sorted CD4+, CD8+, or CD8+CD57+ T cells (not recorded which) from PBMCs. The receptors shown here come from a human donor with severe aplastic anemia or a healthy control (not recorded which).

This clonotype was seen a few times. The V gene is TRBV2, the J gene TRBJ1-1; possibly TRBD1 for D (6 bases). Germline assignment: CDR1 SNHLY and CDR2 FYNNEI. This CDR3 is built from 16 residues. Trimming removed 4 bases at V and 0 bases at J, with 15 bases between. The DNA of the CDR3 is TGTGCCAGCAGTGGCACTTCGGGACATGTGAACACTGAAGCTTTCTTT. As protein: CASSGTSGHVNTEAFF.

V and J are TRBV2 and TRBJ2-5, with D unresolved. The germline CDR1 and CDR2 sequences are SNHLY and FYNNEI. This CDR3 is built from 13 residues. Trimming left V 4 bases short and J 4 bases short, with 10 bases between. The CDR3, as DNA: TGTGCCAGCAGTGGGAGCAGGTCAGAGACCCAGTACTTC. The encoded protein is CASSGSRSETQYF.

The rearrangement uses TRBV7-2 and TRBJ1-5, with D tentatively TRBD1 (6 bases). This CDR3 contains 17 residues. Germline assignment: CDR1 SGHTA and CDR2 FQGNSA. V gave up 5 bases and J gave up 0 bases, with 17 bases separating them. The CDR3: CASSISGTPYSNQPQHF. The CDR3 region has the DNA TGTGCCAGCAGCATAAGCGGGACACCCTATAGCAATCAGCCCCAGCATTTT.

The rearrangement uses TRBV7-9 and TRBJ1-1; no reliable D call. V lost 5 bases and J 2 bases, leaving 15 bases between the germline ends. From germline, CDR1 is SEHNR and CDR2 FQNEAQ (reference sequence). This CDR3 spans 15 amino acids. CDR3 bases: TGTGCCAGCAGCGCCGGATGGGCAGAAAACACTGAAGCTTTCTTT. Translation gives CASSAGWAENTEAFF.

The CDR3 region is CASRAGGMETQYF. CDR3 nucleotides: TGTGCCAGTAGAGCGGGAGGAATGGAGACCCAGTACTTC. The gene calls are TRBV19 and TRBJ2-5, with 9 bases lining up with TRBD2. The CDR3 has 13 amino acids. Per the germline V gene, CDR1 is LNHDA and CDR2 is SQIVND (reference sequence). Germline trimming cut 6 bases from V and 5 bases from J; bases unmatched to any gene: 4.

The gene calls are TRBV7-2 and TRBJ2-2; 8 bases fit TRBD2. V lost 1 base, J lost 5 bases, and 6 bases stayed unmatched. Germline CDR1 reads SGHTA; CDR2 reads FQGNSA. CDR3 size: 16 residues. The CDR3 DNA is TGTGCCAGCAGCTTAGTTCCTAGCGGGTCGACCGGGGAGCTGTTTTTT. Amino acid sequence: CASSLVPSGSTGELFF. The whole variable domain, filled in from reference TRBV7-2 and TRBJ2-2, reads GAGVSQSPSNKVTEKGKDVELRCDPISGHTALYWYRQSLGQGLEFLIYFQGNSAPDKSGLPSDRFSAERTGGSVSTLTIQRTQQEDSAVYLCASSLVPSGSTGELFFGEGSRLTVL.

The CDR3 region has the DNA TGTGCCAGCAGTTACAGGGGGCGGGAGACCCAGTACTTC. This codes for CASSYRGRETQYF. This sequence joins TRBV12-3 or TRBV12-4 and TRBJ2-5; 9 positions agree with TRBD1. Trimming cost V 4 bases and J 5 bases; bases outside gene matches: 2. This CDR3 is 13 amino acids long.

J is TRBJ2-5 and V is TRBV29-1, with D unclear. The CDR3 sequence is 12 residues long. Looked up from germline, CDR1 is SQVTM and CDR2 is ANQGSEA. Trimming cost V 1 base and J 4 bases, with 7 bases left between them. The CDR3: CSVEGWGETQYF. The CDR3 bases are TGCAGCGTTGAAGGGTGGGGAGAGACCCAGTACTTC.

The chain couples TRBV5-6 to TRBJ2-5; no clear D gene. This CDR3 contains 14 residues. The germline CDR1 and CDR2 sequences are SGHDT and YYEEEE. V was trimmed by 2 bases and J by 3 bases, leaving 11 bases between them. CDR3 loop: CASSFGSSEETQYF. The CDR3, as DNA: TGTGCCAGCAGCTTCGGATCAAGTGAAGAGACCCAGTACTTC.

With regard to this clonotype: Its ends do not fully match the called genes, so a read error is possible. The V gene is TRBV10-3, the J gene TRBJ2-5; 7 nucleotides agree with TRBD2. The CDR3 runs 15 residues. Per germline, CDR1 ENHRY and CDR2 SYGVKD. In DNA form, the CDR3 reads TGTGCCAGCAGTGAAGAAGCGGGGAACCAAGAGACCCAGTACTTC. This encodes CASSEEAGNQETQYF.

This clonotype has ten or more counts. In DNA form, the CDR3 reads TGCAGTGCTAGAGTACTAGCGGGGGAGGGCGATGAGCAGTTCTTC. Its translation: CSARVLAGEGDEQFF. This chain links TRBV20-1 with TRBJ2-1; 11 positions match TRBD2. This CDR3 comprises 15 residues. Germline CDR1 and CDR2: DFQATT and SNEGSKA (reference sequence). V lost 1 base, J lost 8 bases, and 7 bases stayed unmatched.

This chain connects TRBV7-9 to TRBJ2-7, with TRBD2 matching 10 bases. The CDR3 has 15 amino acids. CDR1 SEHNR and CDR2 FQNEAQ come from the germline V gene (reference sequence). Unmatched junction bases numbered 6, after V lost 5 bases and J lost 2 bases. This CDR3 is CASSPGAGGTYEQYF. DNA for the CDR3: TGTGCCAGCAGCCCCGGAGCGGGGGGGACCTACGAGCAGTACTTC.